This TCR beta chain was identified in a study of molecular identifiers for immune sequencing clone quantification. For the study at large: Naive CD8 RNA (roughly 20,000 or 100,000 cells) was divided into five aliquots, with four sequenced. Study-wide results and caveats: Underestimation of highly expanded clone sizes could arise where identical TCR molecules share a barcode. Under 1% of molecules in naive cells, but over 99% of effector molecules, belonged to clones above 20 RNA copies.

The CDR3 has 15 residues. V dropped 5 bases and J dropped 2 bases, with 15 bases sitting between them. Naive CD8 T cells underwent sorting with the CD8+CD4-CCR7+CD45RA+ definition. In the case of this clonotype: Its antigen is currently unknown.

TCRdb re-derived calls from the PCR reads in MiXCR, one entry per CDR3 protein. The data contain roughly 630,000 distinct CDR3 sequences, approximately 24% of them singletons. Sample: naive CD8+ T cells from blood, with Jurkat cell RNA spiked in. Subset of the sample: FACS-sorted CD8+CD4-CCR7+CD45RA+ naive T cells. The V gene is TRBV12-3 or TRBV12-4, the J gene TRBJ2-5; perhaps TRBD2 as D (5 bases). The source is a human donor in good health. Some libraries in this study had Jurkat cell RNA spiked in. The CDR3 reads CASSMGAAFQETQYF. CDR3 nucleotide sequence: TGTGCCAGCAGTATGGGAGCGGCATTTCAAGAGACCCAGTACTTC.